This T cell receptor beta chain was captured in a study of blood T cell repertoires in COVID-19. Study-level background: T cells, B-cell-depleted T cells, or PBMCs provided the cDNA or gDNA that served as material.

The sample holds one count of this clone. Assay used: immunoSEQ multiplex PCR; TCRdb lists only in-frame clones, some missing. The table shows 150,000 to 200,000 clones, with approximately 92% occurring only once. Patients in Seattle were enrolled during active infection, then followed longitudinally. The CDR3 totals 13 residues. Germline CDR1 MDHEN, CDR2 SYDVKM. V gave up 8 bases and J gave up 2 bases, with 13 bases separating them. The V and J genes are TRBV28 and TRBJ2-7, with unresolved D. Sequencing was performed on peripheral blood. The source of this sequence is a man aged 30 to 45 with COVID-19, enrolled during active disease. In DNA form, the CDR3 reads TGTGCCAGCTGCCTCACTGCCCCCTACGAGCAGTACTTC. Its protein product is CASCLTAPYEQYF.